The 10 T cell receptor beta chains in this list originate from one sample, sequenced in a study of T cells in Graves' hyperthyroidism and ophthalmopathy. Template material for amplifying TCR beta CDR3 regions consisted of RNA transcripts. Using the HTBI primer set, a first-round RT-PCR was run on the TCR CDR3. Via MiXCR, TCRdb re-called the multiplex PCR reads, giving one row per CDR3 protein. The sample shows around 300,000 distinct CDR3 sequences, roughly 14% of them seen only once. Sequenced material: blood. Every receptor here comes from a woman in her 30s with Graves' hyperthyroidism that later progressed to Graves' ophthalmopathy.

The table lists this clonotype with many counts. This chain connects TRBV15 to TRBJ2-1, with 7 bases identical to TRBD2. Germline trimming cut 1 base from V and 6 bases from J; bases unmatched to any gene: 6. Per germline, CDR1 LNHNV and CDR2 YYDKDF (reference sequence). The CDR3 spans 15 residues. The DNA of the CDR3 is TGTGCCACCAGCAGAGTAGGGAGGGCCCTCAATGAGCAGTTCTTC. The encoded protein is CATSRVGRALNEQFF.

V usage is TRBV7-9 and J usage is TRBJ1-1; 8 bases match TRBD1. This CDR3 has 13 residues. From germline, CDR1 is SEHNR and CDR2 FQNEAQ (reference sequence). J was trimmed by 1 base and V by 11 bases; bases with no gene match: 6. As DNA, the CDR3 is TGTGCCGGGGGACAGGTGGCGAACACTGAAGCTTTCTTT. Amino acids: CAGGQVANTEAFF.

This clonotype came up many times. The CDR3 spells CASSALVRGRIEQYF. The CDR3 DNA sequence: TGTGCCAGCAGCGCATTAGTAAGGGGGCGAATCGAGCAGTACTTC. The rearrangement joins TRBV7-2 to TRBJ2-7, with TRBD1 matching over 7 bases. The CDR3 is made up of 15 amino acids. Trimming removed 5 bases from V and 6 bases from J; junction bases left unmatched: 13. Germline V gene data show CDR1 as SGHTA and CDR2 as FQGNSA. The full variable domain, its missing parts supplied by reference TRBV7-2 and TRBJ2-7, is GAGVSQSPSNKVTEKGKDVELRCDPISGHTALYWYRQSLGQGLEFLIYFQGNSAPDKSGLPSDRFSAERTGGSVSTLTIQRTQQEDSAVYLCASSALVRGRIEQYFGPGTRLTVT.

This clonotype was picked up many times. J is TRBJ2-1 and V is TRBV27; no reliable D call. Trimming shortened V by 5 bases and J by 2 bases, and 22 bases separated the two germline ends. The germline V gene encodes CDR1 MNHEY and CDR2 SMNVEV (reference sequence). This CDR3 spans 18 amino acids. The CDR3: CASSPVGSGSTPYNEQFF. CDR3 bases: TGTGCCAGCAGTCCCGTCGGGTCCGGGTCAACCCCCTACAATGAGCAGTTCTTC.

This clonotype was recorded at least ten times. This chain connects TRBV20-1 to TRBJ1-1, with no clear D. Germline V lookup: CDR1 DFQATT, CDR2 SNEGSKA (reference sequence). The V and J ends lost 2 bases and 11 bases respectively, with 18 bases between them. The CDR3 is made up of 13 amino acids. CDR3 protein: CSARPLGPQGAFF. CDR3 DNA: TGCAGTGCTAGACCCCTGGGTCCTCAAGGGGCTTTCTTT.

The rearrangement uses TRBV9 and TRBJ1-2, with D maybe TRBD1 (6 bases). Trimming cost V 5 bases and J 5 bases, with 16 bases left between them. Germline-derived CDR1 and CDR2 are SGDLS and YYNGEE. The CDR3 is 14 residues long. The CDR3 nucleotides are TGTGCCAGCAGGGCCCCGGGGGCAGGTTATGGCTACACCTTC. Translation gives CASRAPGAGYGYTF.

V gene TRBV14 combines with J gene TRBJ1-5; D not certain. V lost 0 bases to trimming and J lost 7 bases, with 7 bases between them. CDR1 is SGHDN, CDR2 FVKESK, per germline. The CDR3 is made up of 13 amino acids. The CDR3 bases are TGTGCCAGCAGCCAAGACGAGGGCCAGCCCCAGCATTTT. The encoded protein is CASSQDEGQPQHF.

This clonotype was recorded at least ten times. The chain recombines TRBV7-8 with TRBJ2-7; no firm D call. The CDR3 runs to 13 residues. Germline CDR1 is SGHVS and CDR2 is FQNEAQ. V was clipped by 3 bases and J by 1 base, with 7 bases between them. CDR3: CASSFASSYEQYF. CDR3 bases: TGTGCCAGCAGCTTCGCCTCATCCTACGAGCAGTACTTC.

The rearrangement joins TRBV24-1 to TRBJ2-3; 9 nucleotides match TRBD2. Germline values: CDR1 KGHDR, CDR2 SFDVKD. The V segment lost 5 bases and the J segment 4 bases; nucleotides outside the gene matches: 6. This CDR3 spans 15 amino acids. The CDR3 region has the DNA TGTGCCACCAGTGGGAATAGCGGGGGCCCAGATACGCAGTATTTT. It is translated as CATSGNSGGPDTQYF.

This clonotype was counted many times. V gene TRBV5-1 combines with J gene TRBJ1-1; tentatively, D is TRBD1 (5 bases). Germline V CDR1 and CDR2: SGHRS, YFSETQ. Trimming shortened V by 6 bases and J by 0 bases, and 15 bases separated the two germline ends. The CDR3 is 15 residues long. The CDR3 nucleotides are TGCGCCAGCACGAGAACCGGGGCTATGAACACTGAAGCTTTCTTT. It encodes CASTRTGAMNTEAFF.